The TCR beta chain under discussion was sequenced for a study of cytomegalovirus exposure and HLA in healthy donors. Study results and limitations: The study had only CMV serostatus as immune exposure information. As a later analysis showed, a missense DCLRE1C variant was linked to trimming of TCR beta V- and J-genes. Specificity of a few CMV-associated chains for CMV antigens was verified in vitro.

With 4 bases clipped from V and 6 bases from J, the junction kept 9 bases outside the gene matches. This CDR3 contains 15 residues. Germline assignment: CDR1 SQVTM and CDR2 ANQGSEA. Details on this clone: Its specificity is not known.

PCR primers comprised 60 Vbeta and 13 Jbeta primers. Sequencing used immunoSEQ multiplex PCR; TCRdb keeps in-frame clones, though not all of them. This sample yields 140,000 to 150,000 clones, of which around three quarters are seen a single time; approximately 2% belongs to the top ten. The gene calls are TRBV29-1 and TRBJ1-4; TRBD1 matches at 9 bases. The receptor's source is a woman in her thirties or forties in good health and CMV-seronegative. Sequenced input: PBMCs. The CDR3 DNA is TGCAGCGTTGGATTCTGGGACAGGGCTGATGAAAAACTGTTTTTT. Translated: CSVGFWDRADEKLFF.